This entry features one TCR beta chain sequence. These data originate in a study of blood T cell repertoires in COVID-19. Authors' analysis steps: Reference gene primer amplification gave estimated nucleated cell counts. Clones were sequenced by immunoSEQ multiplex PCR, and TCRdb holds only the in-frame ones, with some missing. The D gene and trimming were derived from the DNA, and the V and J assignments and clone size from that table. Among around 180,000 clones listed, approximately 85% were seen once. V trimming: 4 bases; J trimming: 4 bases; junction bases outside the gene matches: 6. CDR1 is SQVTM and CDR2 is ANQGSEA in the germline V gene. The CDR3 has 13 amino acids.

The source of this sequence is a human donor with active or convalescent COVID-19. The donor label of this sample is uncertain. This chain links TRBV29-1 with TRBJ1-2; 7 nucleotides agree with TRBD1. Sequencing used peripheral blood. The CDR3, as DNA: TGCAGCGTTGCCCCAGGGGGTATCTATGGCTACACCTTC. Its translation: CSVAPGGIYGYTF.